A single sample gave rise to the 9 T cell receptor beta chains below, sequenced in a study of persistence of HIV-infected CD4 T cells. No antigens are known for them. The stimulus was lysate of CMV-infected fibroblasts, about 10 ug/mL. Sorted nonresponding memory CD4+ T cells were CD40L-negative, CD69-negative, CD45RO-high. The libraries were made with immunoSEQ version 4 in survey mode. Only in-frame clones appear in the TCRdb table, and some are missing; sequencing was by immunoSEQ multiplex PCR. Of 25,000 to 30,000 clones listed, around 80% are singletons. The source material was CD4+ T cells sorted from PBMCs after roughly 20-hour stimulation, sampled from a patient who received antiretroviral therapy. Every receptor here comes from an adult man with HIV who was CMV-seropositive.

This chain joins TRBV19 and TRBJ1-4; no clear D gene. V was trimmed by 1 base and J by 6 bases, leaving 9 bases between them. The CDR3 consists of 14 residues. Germline V gene data show CDR1 as LNHDA and CDR2 as SQIVND (reference sequence). In DNA form, the CDR3 reads TGTGCCAGTAGTATAGGAATTAACCATGAAAAACTGTTTTTT. Protein product: CASSIGINHEKLFF. The entire variable domain, with the rest obtained from reference TRBV19 and TRBJ1-4, is as follows: DGGITQSPKYLFRKEGQNVTLSCEQNLNHDAMYWYRQDPGQGLRLIYYSQIVNDFQKGDIAEGYSVSREKKESFPLTVTSAQKNPTAFYLCASSIGINHEKLFFGSGTQLSVL.

Worth noting for this clone: Compared with germline, one end of the junction differs, possibly owing to a read error. The V call is TRBV18, the J call TRBJ2-7; D might be TRBD1 (5 bases). CDR1 is KGHSH and CDR2 is LQKENI in the germline V gene. The CDR3 spans 14 residues. CDR3 sequence: CASSPTDSRYGQYF. In DNA form, the CDR3 reads TGTGCCAGCTCACCCACCGACAGCAGGTACGGGCAGTACTTC.

The CDR3 region is CSVENQARTDTQYF. The CDR3 bases are TGCAGCGTTGAAAACCAAGCGCGAACAGATACGCAGTATTTT. The chain links TRBV29-1 to TRBJ2-3; no firm D call. CDR1 is SQVTM, CDR2 ANQGSEA, per germline. The CDR3 contains 14 residues. V was pared by 2 bases and J by 3 bases, with 12 bases between.

The rearrangement links TRBV2 to TRBJ1-1; no reliable D call. This CDR3 comprises 14 residues. Germline V CDR1 and CDR2: SNHLY, FYNNEI. V was pared by 6 bases and J by 0 bases, with 11 bases between. CDR3 sequence (DNA): TGTGCCAGCAGGGTGCGCGGAATGAACACTGAAGCTTTCTTT. Its protein is CASRVRGMNTEAFF.

V and J are TRBV7-6 and TRBJ2-7; unclear D gene. The CDR3 is 11 residues long. Germline CDR1 is SGHVS and CDR2 is FNYEAQ. Deletions cut 5 bases from V and 5 bases from J, with 7 bases between. CDR3 DNA sequence: TGTGCCAGCAGCCGTAAGGACGAGCAGTACTTC. Translated, it gives CASSRKDEQYF.

V gene TRBV19 combines with J gene TRBJ1-6; 7 bases agree with TRBD1. The trim removed 5 bases at V and 0 bases at J, leaving 7 bases unmatched. The CDR3 is made up of 17 amino acids. Germline V gene data show CDR1 as LNHDA and CDR2 as SQIVND (reference sequence). The CDR3 DNA reads TGTGCCAGTAGTTTGATGACAGGGAGCTCCTATAATTCACCCCTCCACTTT. The encoded protein is CASSLMTGSSYNSPLHF.

The V call is TRBV27, the J call TRBJ1-5, with TRBD1 as a possible D gene (6 bases). This CDR3 has 16 amino acids. The V gene lost 4 bases and the J gene lost 1 base, with 14 bases spanning the gap. Germline lookup yields CDR1 MNHEY and CDR2 SMNVEV (reference sequence). The CDR3, as DNA: TGTGCCAGCAGTTCCTCCGGGACATTGAGCAATCAGCCCCAGCATTTT. Protein product: CASSSSGTLSNQPQHF.

The chain is built from TRBV7-2 and TRBJ2-6; D gene uncertain. Trimming took off 2 bases at V and 6 bases at J, with 5 bases between the two ends. CDR1 is SGHTA, CDR2 FQGNSA, per germline. This CDR3 has 13 residues. CDR3: CASSLWVANVLTF. Here the CDR3 DNA reads TGTGCCAGCAGCTTATGGGTGGCCAACGTCCTGACTTTC.

This rearrangement joins TRBV5-4 to TRBJ1-1; D is ambiguous. Germline assignment: CDR1 SGHNT and CDR2 YYREEE (reference sequence). The CDR3 has 13 amino acids. Deletions cut 1 base from V and 6 bases from J, with 10 bases between. CDR3 in amino acids: CASSLRERSEAFF. DNA for the CDR3: TGTGCCAGCAGCTTGCGGGAGCGGTCTGAAGCTTTCTTT.